The clone carrying this T cell receptor (beta chain) was seen once. These data are taken from a study of blood T cell repertoires in COVID-19. Study-level information: Samples of COVID-19 (acute and convalescent) were obtained from the United States, Italy and Spain.

This table comes from immunoSEQ multiplex PCR, and its TCRdb copy is limited to in-frame clones, with some not included. The sample consists of about 250,000 clones, roughly 80% of them appearing once. The CDR3 is made up of 11 amino acids. V shed 4 bases, J shed 15 bases, and the junction held 4 bases outside the gene matches. This receptor was obtained from a man aged 35-49 years who had been exposed to COVID-19. This rearrangement joins TRBV12-3 or TRBV12-4 to TRBJ1-5, with 9 bases matching TRBD1. The source material was PBMCs or T cells enriched from blood (not recorded which). The CDR3 DNA reads as TGTGCCAGCAGTTCGGACAGGGGCGGGCATTTT. This encodes CASSSDRGGHF.